Here is one TCR beta chain with its context. Its antigen is not identified. The data derive from a study of T-cell reconstitution after alpha-beta-depleted transplantation in children. Findings and limits, study-wide: By about two months after transplant, alpha-beta T cells reportedly arose from several hundred graft clones that had expanded. T-cell counts and diversity were attributed mostly to newly produced T cells one year after transplant. The study traced high day-60 TCRbeta diversity in some patients to surviving recipient T cells and thymic progenitors.

Losses at the gene ends were 4 bases for V and 1 base for J; bases not matched to a gene: 12. Germline V CDR1 and CDR2: SGHRS, YFSETQ. This CDR3 is 18 amino acids long. A TCRbeta library incorporating unique molecular identifiers was prepared. Each CDR3 protein is one row after TCRdb ran MiXCR on the PCR reads. This table holds 500,000 to 600,000 distinct CDR3 sequences, over 20% found once. This specimen consisted of PBMCs, obtained before TCRalphabeta/CD19-depleted stem cell transplant. The receptor's source is a boy less than two years old with Wiskott-Aldrich syndrome, due to receive a stem cell transplant. The chain links TRBV5-1 to TRBJ2-2; 8 bases align to TRBD1. The CDR3 DNA reads as TGCGCCAGCAGCCGGGGACAGGCCCCAAATATGAACACCGGGGAGCTGTTTTTT. Its protein is CASSRGQAPNMNTGELFF.